This T cell receptor beta chain is drawn from a study of blood T cell repertoires in COVID-19. Study background: T cells, B-cell-depleted T cells, or PBMCs provided the cDNA or gDNA that served as material.

Trimming pared 3 bases from V and 3 bases from J, leaving 16 bases between. This CDR3 spans 16 amino acids. CDR1 SGHRS and CDR2 YFSETQ come from the germline V gene. This table comes from immunoSEQ multiplex PCR, and its TCRdb copy is limited to in-frame clones, with some not included. The sample has over 150,000 clones; roughly 92% are singletons. In this sample, this clone turned up once. This receptor was taken from a man aged 25 to 45 with COVID-19, enrolled during active disease. This chain connects TRBV5-1 to TRBJ1-5; weak D call: TRBD1 (6 bases). Sequenced: peripheral blood. In DNA, the CDR3 is TGCGCCAGCAGCTGGGTCCCAGGGGACCCCAATCAGCCCCAGCATTTT. Its protein product is CASSWVPGDPNQPQHF.